Each of the 3 T cell receptor beta chains below was sequenced from the same sample in a study of blood T cell repertoires in COVID-19. Produced via immunoSEQ multiplex PCR; TCRdb's table is partial and in-frame only. Of roughly 150,000 clones in the sample, 76% were seen once. Sequencing was done on a sample of peripheral blood. The receptors originated from a man aged 55-75 years with acute or convalescent COVID-19.

This clone was seen once. J is TRBJ1-1 and V is TRBV19; the D gene is possibly TRBD1 (6 bases). This CDR3 has 14 amino acids. V dropped 1 base and J dropped 7 bases, with 13 bases sitting between them. Germline CDR1 reads LNHDA; CDR2 reads SQIVND (reference sequence). CDR3 in DNA: TGTGCCAGTAGTATAGGATGGGGGCTGGATGAAGCTTTCTTT. This encodes CASSIGWGLDEAFF.

The CDR3 nucleotides are TGTGCCAGCAGTGGACAGAATCAGCCCCAGCATTTT. It encodes CASSGQNQPQHF. The chain employs TRBV12-3 or TRBV12-4 and TRBJ1-5, with D perhaps TRBD1 (6 bases). V shed 5 bases and J shed 4 bases, with 6 bases lying between them. This CDR3 is 12 amino acids long.

This rearrangement joins TRBV27 to TRBJ2-7; TRBD1 is a possible D gene (6 bases). Germline-derived CDR1 and CDR2 are MNHEY and SMNVEV (reference sequence). CDR3 length: 13 residues. V dropped 10 bases and J dropped 0 bases, with 13 bases sitting between them. The CDR3, as DNA: TGTGCCACCATCGGACAGAACTCCTACGAGCAGTACTTC. Residues: CATIGQNSYEQYF.